This TCR beta chain appears in the sequencing data of a study of Graves' ophthalmopathy and Graves' hyperthyroidism. Broader study findings: Most expanded clonotypes in thyroid above 0.001 frequency also showed up in blood.

Amplified material comprised TCR beta CDR3 regions derived from RNA transcripts. Second-round multiplex PCR followed a first-round RT-PCR using HTBI primers. One entry per CDR3 protein results from TCRdb running MiXCR on the multiplex PCR reads. The top ten clones hold 11% of a sample with about 1.1 million distinct CDR3 sequences, less than 45% of them seen once. Only newly diagnosed hyperthyroidism patients aged 18 to 65, with under 2 months' duration, were enrolled. Patients with other autoimmune diseases, uncontrolled infections, pregnancy or lactation were excluded. This CDR3 contains 12 residues. Details on this clonotype: No antigen is known for it. Germline is not matched at one junction end, which may reflect a read error.

This receptor was obtained from an adult man with Graves' hyperthyroidism. The gene calls are TRBV12-3 or TRBV12-4 and TRBJ1-1, with TRBD1 as a possible D gene (5 bases). Material: peripheral blood or thyroid tissue (not recorded which). CDR3 protein: CASSLSGTEALF. The CDR3, as DNA: TGTGCCAGCAGTTTAAGTGGGACTGAAGCTCTCTTT.